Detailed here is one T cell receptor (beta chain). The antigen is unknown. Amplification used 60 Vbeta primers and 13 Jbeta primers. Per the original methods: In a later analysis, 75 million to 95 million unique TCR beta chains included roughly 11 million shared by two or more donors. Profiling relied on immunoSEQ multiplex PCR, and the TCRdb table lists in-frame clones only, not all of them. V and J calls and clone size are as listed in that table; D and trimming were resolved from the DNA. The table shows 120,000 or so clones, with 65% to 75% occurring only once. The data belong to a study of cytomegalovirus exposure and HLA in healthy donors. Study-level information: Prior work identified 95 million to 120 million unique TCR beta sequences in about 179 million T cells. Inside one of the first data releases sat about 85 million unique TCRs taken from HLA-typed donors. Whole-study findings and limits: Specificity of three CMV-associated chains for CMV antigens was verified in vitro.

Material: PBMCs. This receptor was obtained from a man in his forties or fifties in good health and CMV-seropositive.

As DNA, the CDR3 is TGTGCCAGCACCCTGACTAGGGGACTCCAAGAGACCCAGTACTTC. Its translation is CASTLTRGLQETQYF. V gene TRBV6-1 combines with J gene TRBJ2-5, with D maybe TRBD2 (6 bases). The V and J ends lost 7 bases and 1 base respectively, with 16 bases between them. Germline assignment: CDR1 MNHNS and CDR2 SASEGT. The CDR3 is 15 residues long.